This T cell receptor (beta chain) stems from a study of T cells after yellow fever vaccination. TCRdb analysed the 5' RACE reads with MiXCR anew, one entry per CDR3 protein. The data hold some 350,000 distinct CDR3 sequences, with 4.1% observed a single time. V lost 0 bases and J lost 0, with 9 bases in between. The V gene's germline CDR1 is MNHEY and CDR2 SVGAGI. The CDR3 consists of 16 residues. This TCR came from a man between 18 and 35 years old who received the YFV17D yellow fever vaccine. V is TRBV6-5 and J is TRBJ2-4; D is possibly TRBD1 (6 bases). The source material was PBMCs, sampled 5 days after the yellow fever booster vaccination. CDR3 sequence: CASSYSVQGAKNIQYF. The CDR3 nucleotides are TGTGCCAGCAGTTACTCTGTACAGGGAGCCAAAAACATTCAGTACTTC.